What follows describes a single TCR beta chain. TCRdb's table, derived via immunoSEQ multiplex PCR, lists solely in-frame clones and lacks some. Counted here are about 330,000 clones, approximately 88% occurring once; the ten biggest clones make up about 3.9%. The data are from a study of blood T cell repertoires in COVID-19. As for the study in general: PBMCs, B-cell-depleted T cells, or T cells provided the cDNA or gDNA that made up the material.

The CDR3 is 18 residues long. With 3 bases removed from V and 0 bases from J, the gap between germline ends came to 16 bases. Germline lookup yields CDR1 SGHNT and CDR2 YYREEE (reference sequence). The sequence was obtained from a woman between 50 and 59 years old with active or convalescent COVID-19. Specimen: peripheral blood. The gene calls are TRBV5-4 and TRBJ1-6, with D uncertain. For the CDR3, the DNA is TGTGCCAGCAGCTCTTATAGCATCCCGGGCTCCTATAATTCACCCCTCCACTTT. As protein: CASSSYSIPGSYNSPLHF.